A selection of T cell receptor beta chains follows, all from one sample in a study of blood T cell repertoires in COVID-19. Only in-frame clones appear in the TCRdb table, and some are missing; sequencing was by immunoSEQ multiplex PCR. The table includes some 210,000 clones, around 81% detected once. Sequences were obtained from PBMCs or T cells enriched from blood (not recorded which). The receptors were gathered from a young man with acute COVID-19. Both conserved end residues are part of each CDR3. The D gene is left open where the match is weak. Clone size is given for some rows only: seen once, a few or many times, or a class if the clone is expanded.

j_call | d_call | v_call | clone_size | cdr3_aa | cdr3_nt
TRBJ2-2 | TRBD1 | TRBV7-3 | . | CASSPLTGDHTGELFF | TGTGCCAGCAGCCCCCTGACAGGGGATCACACCGGGGAGCTGTTTTTT
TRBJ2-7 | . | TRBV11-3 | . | CASSLGQTYEQYF | TGTGCCAGCAGCTTAGGACAGACCTACGAGCAGTACTTC
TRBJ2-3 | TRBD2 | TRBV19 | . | CASTMGMVRGKPTDTQYF | TGTGCCAGTACCATGGGTATGGTGCGGGGGAAACCGACAGATACGCAGTATTTT
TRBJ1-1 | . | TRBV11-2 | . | CASSLAPLALFRAFF | TGTGCCAGCAGCTTAGCCCCCCTCGCGTTATTTAGAGCTTTCTTT
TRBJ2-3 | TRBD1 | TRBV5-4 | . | CASSPVGDRVRTDTQYF | TGTGCCAGCAGCCCGGTCGGGGACAGGGTTCGCACAGATACGCAGTATTTT
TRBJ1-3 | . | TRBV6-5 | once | CASTPAPPGNTIYF | TGTGCCAGTACTCCTGCACCCCCTGGAAACACCATATATTTT
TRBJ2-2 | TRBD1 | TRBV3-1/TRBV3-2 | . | CASSLTGMAGELFF | TGTGCCAGCAGCCTGACAGGGATGGCCGGGGAGCTGTTTTTT
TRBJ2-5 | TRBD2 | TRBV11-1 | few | CASSLAVAGAETQYF | TGTGCCAGCAGCTTAGCGGTAGCGGGGGCAGAGACCCAGTACTTC
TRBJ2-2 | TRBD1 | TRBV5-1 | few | CASSPLETGGTGELFF | TGCGCCAGCAGCCCTTTGGAGACAGGGGGCACCGGGGAGCTGTTTTTT
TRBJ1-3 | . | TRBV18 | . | CASSPLSAGHSGNTIYF | TGTGCCAGCTCACCTCTCTCCGCGGGCCACTCTGGAAACACCATATATTTT
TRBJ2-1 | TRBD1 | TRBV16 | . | CASSRKPPGTGYNEQFF | TGTGCCAGCAGCCGAAAGCCCCCCGGGACAGGGTACAATGAGCAGTTCTTC
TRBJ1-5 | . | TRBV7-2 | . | CASSLEGGYQPQHF | TGTGCCAGCAGCTTAGAGGGGGGGTACCAGCCCCAGCATTTT
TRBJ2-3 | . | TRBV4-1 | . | CASSQGTGILSDTQYF | TGCGCCAGCAGCCAGGGAACAGGGATCCTATCAGATACGCAGTATTTT
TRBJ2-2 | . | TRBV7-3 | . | CASSQNEGGELFF | TGTGCCAGCAGCCAAAACGAGGGCGGGGAGCTGTTTTTT
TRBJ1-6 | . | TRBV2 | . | CASSPGTVNSPLHF | TGTGCCAGCAGCCCCGGGACTGTTAATTCACCCCTCCACTTT
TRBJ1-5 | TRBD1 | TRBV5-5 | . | CASSFQGASQPQHF | TGTGCCAGCAGCTTTCAGGGGGCCAGCCAGCCCCAGCATTTT
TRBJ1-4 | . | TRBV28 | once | CASTAGGRVNEKLFF | TGTGCCAGCACCGCGGGCGGACGGGTTAATGAAAAACTGTTTTTT
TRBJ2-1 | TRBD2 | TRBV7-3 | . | CASSLAPTSGGFEQFF | TGTGCCAGCAGCTTAGCCCCGACTAGCGGGGGCTTTGAGCAGTTCTTC
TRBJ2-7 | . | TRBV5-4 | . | CASSLGQNPPYEQYF | TGTGCCAGCAGCTTGGGGCAGAATCCCCCCTACGAGCAGTACTTC
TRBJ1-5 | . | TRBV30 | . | CAWGAQSLGISNQPQHF | TGTGCCTGGGGAGCCCAGTCTTTGGGCATTAGCAATCAGCCCCAGCATTTT
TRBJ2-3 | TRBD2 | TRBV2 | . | CASRRGAGVGTDTQYF | TGTGCCAGCAGGAGAGGAGCGGGGGTCGGCACAGATACGCAGTATTTT
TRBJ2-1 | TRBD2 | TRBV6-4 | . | CASSRTSGGGNEQFF | TGTGCCAGCAGCCGGACTAGCGGGGGAGGTAATGAGCAGTTCTTC
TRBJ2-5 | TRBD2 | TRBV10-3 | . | CAIRPTSASETQYF | TGTGCCATCAGGCCCACTAGCGCTTCGGAGACCCAGTACTTC
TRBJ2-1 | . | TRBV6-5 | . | CASSLDLSGNEQFF | TGTGCCAGCAGCCTCGACCTTAGCGGCAATGAGCAGTTCTTC
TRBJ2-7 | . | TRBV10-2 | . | CASSAVRLSSNHEQYF | TGCGCCAGCAGTGCCGTTAGACTCTCCTCGAACCACGAGCAGTACTTC
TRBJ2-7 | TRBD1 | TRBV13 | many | CASSPRTGLSVRVEQYF | TGTGCCAGCAGCCCCCGGACAGGTCTTTCGGTACGTGTCGAGCAGTACTTC
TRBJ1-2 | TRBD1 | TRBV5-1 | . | CASRPGQGVPDGYTF | TGCGCCAGCAGACCGGGACAGGGGGTTCCGGATGGCTACACCTTC
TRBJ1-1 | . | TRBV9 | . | CASSEGDTGMNTEAFF | TGTGCCAGCAGCGAGGGGGATACAGGGATGAACACTGAAGCTTTCTTT
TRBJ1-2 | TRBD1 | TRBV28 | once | CASSLIVQGASGYTF | TGTGCCAGCAGTCTCATAGTTCAGGGGGCTAGTGGCTACACCTTC
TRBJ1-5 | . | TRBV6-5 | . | CASSRLQGRQPQHF | TGTGCCAGCAGCCGCCTGCAGGGTCGGCAGCCCCAGCATTTT
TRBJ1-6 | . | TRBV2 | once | CASIKGGIMNSPLHF | TGTGCCAGCATCAAGGGAGGGATTATGAATTCACCCCTCCACTTT
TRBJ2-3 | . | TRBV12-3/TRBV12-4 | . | CASSPLGRDTQYF | TGTGCCAGCAGTCCCCTCGGGAGAGATACGCAGTATTTT
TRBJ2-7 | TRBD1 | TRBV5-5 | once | CASSSTGGHYEQYF | TGTGCCAGCAGCTCTACAGGGGGCCACTACGAGCAGTACTTC